This T cell receptor beta chain derives from a study of blood T cell repertoires in COVID-19. Whole-study context: The samples span acute and convalescent COVID-19 from the United States, Italy and Spain. From T cells, B-cell-depleted T cells, or PBMCs came the material, which was cDNA or gDNA.

In the authors' workflow: Cell counts per sample came from amplifying reference gene primers. Profiled with immunoSEQ multiplex PCR; TCRdb holds only in-frame clones, not every one. V and J calls and clone size are given by that table; D and trimming were obtained from the DNA. The sample lists approximately 350,000 clones, about 86% seen once, with just over 7% in the top ten. The Seattle patients, enrolled during active infection, were followed longitudinally. CDR3 size: 16 residues. V lost 2 bases to trimming and J lost 0 bases, with 12 bases between them. The germline V gene has CDR1 KGHDR and CDR2 SFDVKD.

Sequences were obtained from peripheral blood. This TCR was sampled from a woman aged 55-70 years with COVID-19, enrolled during active disease. The chain links TRBV24-1 to TRBJ1-1, with D possibly matching TRBD1 (5 bases). CDR3 amino acids: CATSDWGDAMNTEAFF. CDR3 DNA: TGTGCCACCAGTGATTGGGGGGACGCTATGAACACTGAAGCTTTCTTT.